The clone carrying this T cell receptor (beta chain) was observed once. Germline CDR1 and CDR2: SEHNR and FQNEAQ (reference sequence). The CDR3 is 15 residues long. V was clipped by 6 bases and J by 3 bases, with 15 bases between them. These data originate in a study of blood T cells in healthy people across ages. Isolation yielded PBMCs, at least 6.5 million per sample, in every case. Alongside a J-beta primer mix, a sample-barcoded 5' primer served in a second PCR lasting roughly 7 to 12 cycles. Samples each returned at least 3 million CDR3-containing paired-end reads. TCRdb re-called the 5' RACE reads with MiXCR, one entry per CDR3 protein. The data hold about 720,000 distinct CDR3 sequences, with roughly 25% observed a single time. The sample was also reused in another study, on T cells of mothers and their children. According to that study: With unrelated pairs as the comparison, related mother-child pairs had a slightly higher overlap that was not significant.

This TCR was recovered from a boy aged 10-17 years in good health. The sequenced sample consisted of blood. The gene calls are TRBV7-9 and TRBJ2-4, with D possibly being TRBD2 (5 bases). CDR3 in DNA: TGTGCCAGCAGTTTTCGCGGACTGAGCAAAAACATTCAGTACTTC. This codes for CASSFRGLSKNIQYF. Using reference TRBV7-9 and TRBJ2-4 for the parts outside the CDR3, the full variable domain is DTGVSQNPRHKITKRGQNVTFRCDPISEHNRLYWYRQTLGQGPEFLTYFQNEAQLEKSRLLSDRFSAERPKGSFSTLEIQRTEQGDSAMYLCASSFRGLSKNIQYFGAGTRLSVL.